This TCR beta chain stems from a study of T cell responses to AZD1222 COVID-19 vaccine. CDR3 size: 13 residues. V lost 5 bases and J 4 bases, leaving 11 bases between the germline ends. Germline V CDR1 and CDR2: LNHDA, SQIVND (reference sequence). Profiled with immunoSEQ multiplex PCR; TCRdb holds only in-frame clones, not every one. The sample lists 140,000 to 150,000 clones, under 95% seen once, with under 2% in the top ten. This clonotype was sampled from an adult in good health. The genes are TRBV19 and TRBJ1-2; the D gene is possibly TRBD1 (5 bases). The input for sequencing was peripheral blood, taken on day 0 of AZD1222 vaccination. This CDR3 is CASSPSGGYGYTF. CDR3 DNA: TGTGCCAGTAGTCCCTCGGGGGGCTATGGCTACACCTTC.